The next 24 T cell receptor beta chains were all read from a single sample in a study of CD8 T cells in Susac syndrome. RNA amounts of roughly 0.45 to 1 ug underwent reverse transcription with random hexamers. One entry per CDR3 protein, called by TCRdb with MiXCR from the immunoSEQ multiplex PCR reads. This sample carries some 110,000 distinct CDR3 sequences, roughly 94% of them seen once, and the ten largest clones take about 0.28%. Sequencing was performed on CD8+ T cells from PBMCs. These receptors were obtained from a human donor with Susac syndrome.

This rearrangement joins TRBV18 to TRBJ2-3; D not certain. Germline values: CDR1 KGHSH, CDR2 LQKENI. The CDR3 spans 18 residues. V dropped 2 bases and J dropped 2 bases, with 20 bases sitting between them. CDR3 protein: CASSPRNAGLDITDTQYF. In DNA form, the CDR3 reads TGTGCCAGCTCACCAAGAAATGCCGGATTAGATATCACAGATACGCAGTATTTT.

The genes are TRBV27 and TRBJ1-2; possibly TRBD1 for D (5 bases). Germline loops: CDR1 MNHEY, CDR2 SMNVEV (reference sequence). CDR3 size: 14 residues. V lost 5 bases to trimming and J lost 8 bases, with 18 bases between them. The DNA for the CDR3 is TGTGCCAGCAGTAATGGACGGGGGGTTCTCGGCTACACCTTC. Protein product: CASSNGRGVLGYTF.

The chain carries TRBV30 and TRBJ2-7; 8 bases agree with TRBD1. CDR3 size: 15 residues. The V and J ends lost 2 bases and 6 bases, in that order; junction bases with no gene match: 12. Looked up from germline, CDR1 is GTSNPN and CDR2 is SVGIG (reference sequence). This chain's CDR3 is CAWSLMGQGAGEQYF. As DNA, the CDR3 is TGTGCCTGGAGTCTGATGGGGCAGGGGGCTGGCGAGCAGTACTTC.

The gene calls are TRBV7-6 and TRBJ2-1; no firm D call. Germline assignment: CDR1 SGHVS and CDR2 FNYEAQ. V dropped 1 base and J dropped 5 bases, with 18 bases sitting between them. There are 17 residues in the CDR3. CDR3 sequence reads: CASSLGVGPSRDNEQFF. CDR3 DNA sequence: TGTGCCAGCAGCTTAGGCGTAGGTCCAAGTAGGGACAATGAGCAGTTCTTC. The full variable domain, its missing parts supplied by reference TRBV7-6 and TRBJ2-1, is GAGVSQSPRYKVTKRGQDVALRCDPISGHVSLYWYRQALGQGPEFLTYFNYEAQQDKSGLPNDRFSAERPEGSISTLTIQRTEQRDSAMYRCASSLGVGPSRDNEQFFGPGTRLTVL.

The rearrangement joins TRBV4-1 to TRBJ2-5, with a weak D call TRBD2 (6 bases). The germline V gene encodes CDR1 MGHRA and CDR2 YSYEKL. V shed 0 bases and J shed 4 bases, with 12 bases lying between them. The CDR3 extends over 15 amino acids. CDR3 nucleotide sequence: TGCGCCAGCAGCCAAGAGGGAGGAGGCGTAGAGACCCAGTACTTC. Amino acids: CASSQEGGGVETQYF.

The rearrangement uses TRBV7-2 and TRBJ2-4; D uncertain. The CDR3 length is 13 residues. The V and J ends lost 2 bases and 2 bases respectively, with 4 bases between them. Germline V gene data show CDR1 as SGHTA and CDR2 as FQGNSA. CDR3: CASSLHTKNIQYF. The DNA of the CDR3 is TGTGCCAGCAGCTTACACACCAAAAACATTCAGTACTTC.

The chain couples TRBV7-9 to TRBJ1-5, with D unclear. CDR3 length: 12 residues. CDR1 is SEHNR and CDR2 is FQNEAQ in the germline V gene (reference sequence). Trimming removed 1 base at V and 6 bases at J, with 4 bases between. The CDR3 here is CASSLDSQPQHF. The CDR3 DNA reads TGTGCCAGCAGCTTAGACTCTCAGCCCCAGCATTTT.

The chain uses TRBV20-1 and TRBJ2-3; D is uncertain. Germline V gene sequence: CDR1 DFQATT, CDR2 SNEGSKA (reference sequence). V was cut by 0 bases and J by 4 bases, with 14 bases left in between. CDR3 length: 15 amino acids. Here the CDR3 DNA reads TGCAGTGCTAGAGATAGCAGTCTTCGGGCAGATACGCAGTATTTT. Its protein is CSARDSSLRADTQYF.

The rearrangement uses TRBV29-1 and TRBJ1-5; 7 bases fit TRBD1. The trim removed 6 bases at V and 3 bases at J, leaving 5 bases unmatched. The V gene's germline CDR1 is SQVTM and CDR2 ANQGSEA. The CDR3 sequence is 13 residues long. CDR3 bases: TGCAGCGTCGCAGGGGGGGACAATCAGCCCCAGCATTTT. This gives the protein CSVAGGDNQPQHF.

The V and J genes are TRBV13 and TRBJ2-5, with TRBD2 identical over 8 bases. The germline V gene has CDR1 PRHDT and CDR2 FYEKMQ (reference sequence). The V gene end was trimmed by 6 bases and the J gene end by 6 bases; junction bases not matched to a gene: 9. This CDR3 is 14 amino acids long. The CDR3 spells CASRARGGPKTQYF. The CDR3 nucleotides are TGTGCCAGCAGGGCCCGGGGGGGGCCGAAGACCCAGTACTTC.

This clonotype appeared a few times. The chain couples TRBV20-1 to TRBJ2-7, with D perhaps matching TRBD2 (6 bases). This CDR3 region has 14 residues. Trimming left V 0 bases short and J 4 bases short, with 13 bases between. Germline V lookup: CDR1 DFQATT, CDR2 SNEGSKA (reference sequence). The CDR3 DNA reads TGCAGTGCTAGAGATCTCGGGGGTCCGTACGAGCAGTACTTC. It encodes CSARDLGGPYEQYF.

The rearrangement uses TRBV7-9 and TRBJ2-7, with unresolved D. The CDR3 runs to 12 residues. Germline V lookup: CDR1 SEHNR, CDR2 FQNEAQ (reference sequence). V lost 1 base, J lost 7 bases, and 8 bases lay in between. Here the CDR3 reads CASSLVFPEQYF. The CDR3 DNA reads TGTGCCAGCAGCTTAGTATTCCCTGAGCAGTACTTC. Looking up the rest from reference TRBV7-9 and TRBJ2-7 gives the full variable domain: DTGVSQNPRHKITKRGQNVTFRCDPISEHNRLYWYRQTLGQGPEFLTYFQNEAQLEKSRLLSDRFSAERPKGSFSTLEIQRTEQGDSAMYLCASSLVFPEQYFGPGTRLTVT.

The J gene is TRBJ2-7, the V gene TRBV6-2 or TRBV6-3, with D perhaps matching TRBD1 (6 bases). The ends were cut back, 2 bases at V and 5 bases at J, with 10 bases in the middle. Germline values: CDR1 MNHEY, CDR2 SVGEGT. The CDR3 runs to 13 residues. CDR3 nucleotide sequence: TGTGCCAGCAGTTACAGGGGACACCACGAGCAGTACTTC. Translation: CASSYRGHHEQYF.

The chain carries TRBV2 and TRBJ2-3; tentative D call: TRBD1 (5 bases). The germline V and J ends were trimmed by 7 bases and 3 bases, with 14 bases remaining between them. The V gene's germline CDR1 is SNHLY and CDR2 FYNNEI. There are 14 residues in the CDR3. The CDR3 here is CASIKQGGTDTQYF. DNA of the CDR3: TGTGCCAGCATAAAGCAGGGTGGAACAGATACGCAGTATTTT.

The table lists this clonotype with a count of one. The V gene is TRBV9, the J gene TRBJ1-2; possibly TRBD1 for D (5 bases). The germline V gene has CDR1 SGDLS and CDR2 YYNGEE. Trimming pared 0 bases from V and 0 bases from J, leaving 12 bases between. The CDR3 consists of 16 residues. The CDR3 loop reads CASSVVGGTSNYGYTF. CDR3 nucleotides: TGTGCCAGCAGCGTAGTCGGTGGGACCTCTAACTATGGCTACACCTTC.

This clonotype was observed once. CDR3 in DNA: TGCAGCGTTACCACAGAGGTCGGGGAGCTGTTTTTT. Protein sequence: CSVTTEVGELFF. The V call is TRBV29-1, the J call TRBJ2-2; D is unclear. Germline CDR1 SQVTM, CDR2 ANQGSEA. The CDR3 sequence is 12 residues long. Trimming removed 5 bases from V and 7 bases from J, with 11 bases in between.

The chain is built from TRBV29-1 and TRBJ1-2; 7 bases line up with TRBD1. The CDR3 sequence is 18 residues long. Germline CDR1 reads SQVTM; CDR2 reads ANQGSEA. V lost 6 bases to trimming and J lost 1 base; unmatched junction nucleotides: 20. The CDR3, as DNA: TGCAGCGTGGTGGGGGTCCTTGACAGGGAAGGTTTTAACTATGGCTACACCTTC. Protein: CSVVGVLDREGFNYGYTF.

The chain is built from TRBV20-1 and TRBJ1-5, with D possibly being TRBD1 (6 bases). CDR3 length: 13 residues. The V end was cut by 5 bases, the J end by 0 bases, with 8 bases between. Germline V lookup: CDR1 DFQATT, CDR2 SNEGSKA (reference sequence). CDR3 coding DNA: TGCAGTGCTCTGGACAGTAGCAATCAGCCCCAGCATTTT. Its translation is CSALDSSNQPQHF.

This clonotype showed up just once. V usage is TRBV6-5 and J usage is TRBJ1-1; no clear D gene. Germline V gives CDR1 MNHEY, CDR2 SVGAGI. The CDR3 covers 14 residues. Trimming cost V 2 bases and J 1 base, with 8 bases left between them. As DNA, the CDR3 is TGTGCCAGCAGTTACGGGGAGGGGAACACTGAAGCTTTCTTT. Protein sequence: CASSYGEGNTEAFF.

The chain is built from TRBV29-1 and TRBJ2-1, with 8 bases identical to TRBD1. The CDR3 contains 14 residues. Trimming cost V 5 bases and J 8 bases; bases outside gene matches: 11. Germline V lookup: CDR1 SQVTM, CDR2 ANQGSEA. The CDR3 nucleotides are TGCAGCGTTCTCGGGACAGGTCAGGGCGATGAGCAGTTCTTC. Translation: CSVLGTGQGDEQFF.

The CDR3 loop reads CASTLMGLKDTQYF. In DNA, the CDR3 is TGCGCCAGCACTCTAATGGGGCTAAAAGATACGCAGTATTTT. This chain joins TRBV5-1 and TRBJ2-3, with TRBD1 as a possible D gene (5 bases). Trimming stripped 6 bases from V and 5 bases from J, with 16 bases between. This CDR3 is 14 amino acids long. Germline CDR1 and CDR2: SGHRS and YFSETQ. Full variable domain (outside the CDR3, taken from reference TRBV5-1 and TRBJ2-3): KAGVTQTPRYLIKTRGQQVTLSCSPISGHRSVSWYQQTPGQGLQFLFEYFSETQRNKGNFPGRFSGRQFSNSRSEMNVSTLELGDSALYLCASTLMGLKDTQYFGPGTRLTVL.

The V and J genes are TRBV18 and TRBJ2-7; weak D call: TRBD1 (5 bases). CDR1 is KGHSH, CDR2 LQKENI, per germline. The CDR3 runs 14 residues. The V gene lost 3 bases and the J gene lost 0 bases, with 9 bases spanning the gap. The CDR3 loop reads CASSPSQGSYEQYF. The CDR3 DNA reads TGTGCCAGCTCACCCTCGCAGGGCTCCTACGAGCAGTACTTC.

The sample holds one count of this clonotype. This chain uses TRBV29-1 with TRBJ2-7, with 9 bases lining up with TRBD1. Germline assignment: CDR1 SQVTM and CDR2 ANQGSEA. V lost 0 bases to trimming and J lost 1 base; unmatched junction nucleotides: 1. The CDR3 contains 14 residues. The CDR3 nucleotides read TGCAGCGTTGAAGAGGGACAGGGTTCCTACGAGCAGTACTTC. The encoded protein is CSVEEGQGSYEQYF.

The chain carries TRBV7-9 and TRBJ2-5; 8 bases agree with TRBD2. Losses at the gene ends were 5 bases for V and 5 bases for J; bases not matched to a gene: 7. The CDR3 has 14 residues. Germline CDR1 and CDR2: SEHNR and FQNEAQ (reference sequence). CDR3 DNA: TGTGCCAGCAGCAGTTACTCTAGCGGGGAGACCCAGTACTTC. Encoded protein: CASSSYSSGETQYF.